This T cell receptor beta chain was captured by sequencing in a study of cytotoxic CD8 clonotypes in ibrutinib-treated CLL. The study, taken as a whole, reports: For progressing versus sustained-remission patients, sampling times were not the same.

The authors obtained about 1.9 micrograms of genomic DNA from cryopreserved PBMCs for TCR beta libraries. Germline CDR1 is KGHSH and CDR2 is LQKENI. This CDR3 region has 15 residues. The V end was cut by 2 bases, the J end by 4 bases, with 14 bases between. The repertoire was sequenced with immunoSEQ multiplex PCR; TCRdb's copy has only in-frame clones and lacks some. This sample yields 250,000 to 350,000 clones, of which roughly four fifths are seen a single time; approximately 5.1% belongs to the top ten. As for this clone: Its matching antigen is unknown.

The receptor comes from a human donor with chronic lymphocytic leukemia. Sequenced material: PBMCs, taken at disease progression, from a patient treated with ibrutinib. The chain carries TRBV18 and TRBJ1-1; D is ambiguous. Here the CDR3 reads CASSPDQVAGTEAFF. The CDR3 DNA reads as TGTGCCAGCTCACCAGACCAGGTGGCAGGCACTGAAGCTTTCTTT.